The T cell receptor (beta chain) under discussion was sequenced for a study of cytomegalovirus exposure and HLA in healthy donors. The overall study: Sequencing of about 179 million T cells in an earlier analysis found 100 million to 140 million unique TCR beta sequences. The Caucasian-associated ancestry cluster contained 75% to 85% of the approximately 400 genotyped donors.

It was healthy bone marrow donors who served as donors. In germline, CDR1 is SQVTM, CDR2 ANQGSEA. The CDR3 contains 12 residues. V was clipped by 5 bases and J by 1 base, with 5 bases between them. With 60 Vbeta and 13 Jbeta primers, the PCR was carried out. Here immunoSEQ multiplex PCR was the method, and the copy in TCRdb shows in-frame clones only, minus some. The listing contains some 200,000 clones. The TCR comes from a girl aged 2-15 years in good health and CMV-seropositive. The chain is built from TRBV29-1 and TRBJ2-2; D is uncertain. Specimen: PBMCs. DNA of the CDR3: TGCAGCGTTCTCTTGAACACCGGGGAGCTGTTTTTT. This gives the protein CSVLLNTGELFF.